This T cell receptor (beta chain) was sequenced during a study of response to subunit inactivated influenza vaccine. This clonotype occurred a few times. Its target is not known. Whole-study findings and limits: Researchers suggested that each seasonal influenza vaccination recruits few new T cells.

The CDR3 totals 16 residues. Germline V gene lookup returns CDR1 DFQATT and CDR2 SNEGSKA (reference sequence). Germline trimming cut 1 base from V and 0 bases from J; bases unmatched to any gene: 3. Using its own MiXCR run on the RT-PCR reads, TCRdb lists one record per CDR3 protein. The repertoire holds more than 550,000 distinct CDR3 sequences, with 10% to 15% as singletons. V is TRBV20-1 and J is TRBJ2-1; 10 bases are a match to TRBD2. The source of this sequence is a man in his forties or fifties who received an inactivated influenza vaccine. The material was PBMCs from blood, obtained on the day of vaccination. CDR3 residues: CSARASGGSSYNEQFF. The CDR3 nucleotides are TGCAGTGCTAGAGCTAGCGGGGGATCCTCCTACAATGAGCAGTTCTTC.